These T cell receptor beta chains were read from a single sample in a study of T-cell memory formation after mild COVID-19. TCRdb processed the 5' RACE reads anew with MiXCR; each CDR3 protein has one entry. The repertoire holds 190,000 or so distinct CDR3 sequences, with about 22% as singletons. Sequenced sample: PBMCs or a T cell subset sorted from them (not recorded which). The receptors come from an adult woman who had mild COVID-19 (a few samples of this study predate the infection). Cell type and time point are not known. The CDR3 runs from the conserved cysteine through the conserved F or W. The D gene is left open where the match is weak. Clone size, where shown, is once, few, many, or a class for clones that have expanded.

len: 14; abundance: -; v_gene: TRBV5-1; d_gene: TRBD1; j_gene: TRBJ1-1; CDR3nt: TGCGCCAGCAGCACGGGACAGGGCGACACTGAAGCTTTCTTT; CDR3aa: CASSTGQGDTEAFF
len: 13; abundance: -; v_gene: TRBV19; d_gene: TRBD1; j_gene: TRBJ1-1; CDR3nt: TGTGCCAGTAGCCACAGGGGCGACACTGAAGCTTTCTTT; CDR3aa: CASSHRGDTEAFF
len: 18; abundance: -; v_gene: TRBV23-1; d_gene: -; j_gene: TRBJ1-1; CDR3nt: TGCGCCAGCAGTCAATTCAGAAGTAGCCAGGGCAAGAACACTGAAGCTTTCTTT; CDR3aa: CASSQFRSSQGKNTEAFF
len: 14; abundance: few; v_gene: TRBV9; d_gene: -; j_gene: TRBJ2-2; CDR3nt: TGTGCCAGCAGCGTAGATCAGGGGTTCGGGGAGCTGTTTTTT; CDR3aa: CASSVDQGFGELFF
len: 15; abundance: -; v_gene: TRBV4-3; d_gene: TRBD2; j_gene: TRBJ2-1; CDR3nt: TGCGCCAGCAGCCGTCCGCTAGCGGGAGATCTTGAGCAGTTCTTC; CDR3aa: CASSRPLAGDLEQFF
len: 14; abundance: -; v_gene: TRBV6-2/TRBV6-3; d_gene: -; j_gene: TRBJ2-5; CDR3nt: TGTGCCAGCAGCCCACAGGGGAGGTGGGAGACCCAGTACTTC; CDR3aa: CASSPQGRWETQYF
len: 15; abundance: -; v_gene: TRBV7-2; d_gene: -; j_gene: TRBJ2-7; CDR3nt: TGTGCCAGCAGCTTTCGACTAGACTCTACCTACGAGCAGTACTTC; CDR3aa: CASSFRLDSTYEQYF
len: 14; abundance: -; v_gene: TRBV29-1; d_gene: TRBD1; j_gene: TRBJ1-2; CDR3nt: TGCAGCGGTCGAAACAGGGGGCCGAACTATGGCTACACCTTC; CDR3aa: CSGRNRGPNYGYTF
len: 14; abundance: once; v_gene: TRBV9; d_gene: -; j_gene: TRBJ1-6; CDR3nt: TGTGCCAGCAGCGTAGAACAGTTCAATTCACCCCTCCACTTT; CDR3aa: CASSVEQFNSPLHF
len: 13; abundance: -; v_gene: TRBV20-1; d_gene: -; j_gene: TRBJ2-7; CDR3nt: TGCAGTGCTAGAGGGGAGCGGACGGCCGAGCAGTACTTC; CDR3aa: CSARGERTAEQYF
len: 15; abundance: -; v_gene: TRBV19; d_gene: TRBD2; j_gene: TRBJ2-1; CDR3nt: TGTGCCAGTAGCAGAAGCGGGGGGGCCATTAATGAGCAGTTCTTC; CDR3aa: CASSRSGGAINEQFF
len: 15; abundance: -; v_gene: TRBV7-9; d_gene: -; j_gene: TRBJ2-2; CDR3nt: TGTGCCAGCAGCTTAGTCAGGATGAACACCGGGGAGCTGTTTTTT; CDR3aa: CASSLVRMNTGELFF
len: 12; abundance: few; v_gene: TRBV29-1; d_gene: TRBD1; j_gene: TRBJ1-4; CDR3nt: TGCAGCGTCCCGGGACAGGGGGAAAAACTGTTTTTT; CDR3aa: CSVPGQGEKLFF
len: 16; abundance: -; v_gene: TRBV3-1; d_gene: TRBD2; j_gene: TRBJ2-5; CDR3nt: TGTGCCAGCAGCCAAGAAGAGGCGGGAGGCGGGGAGACCCAGTACTTC; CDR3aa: CASSQEEAGGGETQYF
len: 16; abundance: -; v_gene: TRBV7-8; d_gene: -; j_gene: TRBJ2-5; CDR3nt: TGTGCCAGCAGCTTGTTAGAGACCTTACCCCAAGAGACCCAGTACTTC; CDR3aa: CASSLLETLPQETQYF
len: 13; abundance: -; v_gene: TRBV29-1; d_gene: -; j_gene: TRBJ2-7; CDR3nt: TGCAGCGTTGACGGAGGGGGCTACTACGAGCAGTACTTC; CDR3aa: CSVDGGGYYEQYF
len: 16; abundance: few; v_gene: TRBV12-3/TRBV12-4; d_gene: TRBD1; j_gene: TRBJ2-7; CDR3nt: TGTGCCAGCAGTCCCCTGGGACAGGGTTTCCTCTACGAGCAGTACTTC; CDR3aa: CASSPLGQGFLYEQYF
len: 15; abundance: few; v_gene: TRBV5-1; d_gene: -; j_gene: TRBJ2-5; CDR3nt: TGCGCCAGCAGCCCCGTGGCGCAGGTACAAGAGACCCAGTACTTC; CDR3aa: CASSPVAQVQETQYF
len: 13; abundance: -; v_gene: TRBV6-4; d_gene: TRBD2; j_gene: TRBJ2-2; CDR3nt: TGTGCCAGCTCTAGCGGGAGATCCGGGGAGCTGTTTTTT; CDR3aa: CASSSGRSGELFF
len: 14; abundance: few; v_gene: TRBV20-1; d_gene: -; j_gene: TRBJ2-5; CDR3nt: TGCAGTGTGATTAGCAGAGGACAGCAAGAGACCCAGTACTTC; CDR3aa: CSVISRGQQETQYF
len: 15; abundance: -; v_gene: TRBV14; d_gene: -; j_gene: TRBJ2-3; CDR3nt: TGTGCCAGCAGCCTCCGGACAGCACACACAGATACGCAGTATTTT; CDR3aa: CASSLRTAHTDTQYF
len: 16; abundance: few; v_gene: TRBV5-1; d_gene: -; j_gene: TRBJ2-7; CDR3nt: TGCGCCAGCAGCTTGTATGCGGCAGGGGAGACCTACGAGCAGTACTTC; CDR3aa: CASSLYAAGETYEQYF
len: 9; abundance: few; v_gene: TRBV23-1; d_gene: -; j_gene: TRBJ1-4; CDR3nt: TGCGCCAGCTCAACCCCGGACTTTTTT; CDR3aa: CASSTPDFF
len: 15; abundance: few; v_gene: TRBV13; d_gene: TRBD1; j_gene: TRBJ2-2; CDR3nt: TGTGCCAGCAGCTTAACAGGGGAAGGGGCCGGGGAGCTGTTTTTT; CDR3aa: CASSLTGEGAGELFF
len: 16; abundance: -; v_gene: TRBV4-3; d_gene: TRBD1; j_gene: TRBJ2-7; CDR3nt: TGCGCCAGCAGCCAAGATCTGGGGCAGGGGGCTAGCGAGCAGTACTTC; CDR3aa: CASSQDLGQGASEQYF
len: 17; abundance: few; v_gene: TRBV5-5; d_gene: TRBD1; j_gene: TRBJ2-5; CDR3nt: TGTGCCAGCAGCTACCTCGGTACAGGGGGTAGTCAAGAGACCCAGTACTTC; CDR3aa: CASSYLGTGGSQETQYF
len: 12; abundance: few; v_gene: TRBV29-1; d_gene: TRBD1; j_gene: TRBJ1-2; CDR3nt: TGCAGCGGCGAGGACAGGGATTATGGCTACACCTTC; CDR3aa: CSGEDRDYGYTF
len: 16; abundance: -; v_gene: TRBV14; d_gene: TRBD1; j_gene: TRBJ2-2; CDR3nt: TGTGCCAGCAGCCAACGGACAGGGGGCGCCGGCGGGGAGCTGTTTTTT; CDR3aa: CASSQRTGGAGGELFF
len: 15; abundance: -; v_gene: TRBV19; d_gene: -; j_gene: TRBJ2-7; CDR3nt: TGTGCCAGTAGTATCTCAAACCAGGGGAACTACGAGCAGTACTTC; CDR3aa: CASSISNQGNYEQYF
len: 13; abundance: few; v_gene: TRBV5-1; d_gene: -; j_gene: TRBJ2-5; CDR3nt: TGCGCCAGCAGCCTTGACATTCAAGAGACCCAGTACTTC; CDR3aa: CASSLDIQETQYF
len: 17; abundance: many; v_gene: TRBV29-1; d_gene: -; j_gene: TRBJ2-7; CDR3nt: TGCAGCGATAGGGGCCAGCCCCTCGGAGTGTTGTCCTACGAGCAGTACTTC; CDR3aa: CSDRGQPLGVLSYEQYF
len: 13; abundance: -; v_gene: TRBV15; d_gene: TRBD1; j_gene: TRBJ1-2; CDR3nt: TGTGCCACCAGCAACCGACAGGGTTCTGGCTACACCTTC; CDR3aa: CATSNRQGSGYTF
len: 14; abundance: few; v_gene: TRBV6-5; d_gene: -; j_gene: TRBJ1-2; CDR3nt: TGTGCCAGCAGTTTAGAGGACAGTACTATTGGCTACACCTTC; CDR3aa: CASSLEDSTIGYTF
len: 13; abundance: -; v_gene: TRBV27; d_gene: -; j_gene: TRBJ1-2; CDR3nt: TGTGCCAGCTCCACCCGAAGGGAGTATGGCTACACCTTC; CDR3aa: CASSTRREYGYTF
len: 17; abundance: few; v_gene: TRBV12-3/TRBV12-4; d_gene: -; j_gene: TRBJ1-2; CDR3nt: TGTGCCAGCAGACAATCACTCCGGCAGACCTATAACTATGGCTACACCTTC; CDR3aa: CASRQSLRQTYNYGYTF
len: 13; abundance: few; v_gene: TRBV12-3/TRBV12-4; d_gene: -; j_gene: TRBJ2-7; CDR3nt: TGTGCCAGCAGTTTAGGACTACCCTCCGAGCAGTACTTC; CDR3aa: CASSLGLPSEQYF
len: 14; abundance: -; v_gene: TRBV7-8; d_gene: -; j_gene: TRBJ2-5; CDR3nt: TGTGCCAGCAGCTTGAGGGCGGACCAAGAGACCCAGTACTTC; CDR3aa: CASSLRADQETQYF
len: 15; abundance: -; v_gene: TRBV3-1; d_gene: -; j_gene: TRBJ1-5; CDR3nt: TGTGCCAGCAGCCAAGCAGGGAAAGGCAATCAGCCCCAGCATTTT; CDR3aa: CASSQAGKGNQPQHF
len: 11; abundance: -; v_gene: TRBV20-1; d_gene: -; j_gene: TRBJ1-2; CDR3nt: TGCAGTGCTAGAGGTTTCTATGGCTACACCTTC; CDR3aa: CSARGFYGYTF
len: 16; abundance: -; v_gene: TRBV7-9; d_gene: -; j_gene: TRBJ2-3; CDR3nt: TGTGCCAGCAACGACCCAGGGGAAGGTGACACAGATACGCAGTATTTT; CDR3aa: CASNDPGEGDTDTQYF